The clone carrying this T cell receptor beta chain was counted a single time. The sample belongs to a study of Graves' ophthalmopathy and Graves' hyperthyroidism. The CDR3 length is 12 residues. Trimming pared 6 bases from V and 5 bases from J, leaving 10 bases between. Germline V gene lookup returns CDR1 MNHEY and CDR2 SVGEGT. Scientists amplified the TCR beta CDR3 regions from RNA transcripts. First-round RT-PCR employed HTBI primers, with a second-round multiplex PCR after it. Using its own MiXCR run on the multiplex PCR reads, TCRdb lists one record per CDR3 protein. The sample comprises 150,000 to 200,000 distinct CDR3 sequences, approximately 38% of which are singletons, and about 5.8% rests with the top ten.

The specimen was peripheral blood. V is TRBV6-2 or TRBV6-3 and J is TRBJ1-1, with TRBD1 as a possible D gene (6 bases). The clonotype comes from a woman aged 40 to 50 with Graves' ophthalmopathy. As DNA, the CDR3 is TGTGCCAGCAGGGATCAGGGGACTGAAGCTTTCTTT. This encodes CASRDQGTEAFF.